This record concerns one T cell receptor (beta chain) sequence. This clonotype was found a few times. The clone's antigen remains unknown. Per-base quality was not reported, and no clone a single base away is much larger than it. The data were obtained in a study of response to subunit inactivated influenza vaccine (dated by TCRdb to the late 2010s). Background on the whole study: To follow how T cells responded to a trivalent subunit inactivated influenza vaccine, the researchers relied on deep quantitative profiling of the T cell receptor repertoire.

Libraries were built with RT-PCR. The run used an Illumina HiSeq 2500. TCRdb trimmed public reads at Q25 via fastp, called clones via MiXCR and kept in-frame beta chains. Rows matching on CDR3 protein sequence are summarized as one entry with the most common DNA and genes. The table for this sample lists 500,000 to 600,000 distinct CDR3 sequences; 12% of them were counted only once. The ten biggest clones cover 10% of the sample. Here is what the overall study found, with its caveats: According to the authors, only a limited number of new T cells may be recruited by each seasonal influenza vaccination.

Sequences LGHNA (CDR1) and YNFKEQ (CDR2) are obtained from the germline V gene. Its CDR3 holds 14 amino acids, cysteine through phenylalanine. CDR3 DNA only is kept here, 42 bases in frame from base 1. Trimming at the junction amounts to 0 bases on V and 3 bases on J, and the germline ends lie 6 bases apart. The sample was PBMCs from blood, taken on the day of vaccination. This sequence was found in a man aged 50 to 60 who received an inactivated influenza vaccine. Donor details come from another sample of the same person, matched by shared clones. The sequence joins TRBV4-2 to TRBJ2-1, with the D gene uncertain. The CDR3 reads CASSQDLDYNEQFF. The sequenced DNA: TGTGCCAGCAGCCAAGATCTGGACTACAATGAGCAGTTCTTC.